The entry that follows covers one T cell receptor (beta chain) sequence. The data stem from a study of blood T cell repertoires in COVID-19. The CDR3 is 14 residues long. The V and J ends lost 2 bases and 4 bases respectively, with 11 bases between them. The germline gives CDR1 SGHKS, CDR2 YYEKEE (reference sequence). In terms of age and location, participants ranged from roughly 18 to 100 years and lived in approximately 24 US areas. Allocation to cohorts depended on clinical history reported by the participants. Profiling relied on immunoSEQ multiplex PCR, and the TCRdb table lists in-frame clones only, not all of them. This sample has 150,000 or so clones, with under 90% found just once.

The rearrangement joins TRBV5-5 to TRBJ2-3, with TRBD1 as a possible D gene (5 bases). This TCR was sampled from a woman aged 45 to 65 who had recovered from COVID-19. Sequenced sample: PBMCs or T cells enriched from blood (not recorded which). The CDR3 coding sequence is TGTGCCAGCAGCTTTACCAGGGAATCAGATACGCAGTATTTT. It translates to CASSFTRESDTQYF. The full variable domain, rest sourced from reference TRBV5-5 and TRBJ2-3, is DAGVTQSPTHLIKTRGQQVTLRCSPISGHKSVSWYQQVLGQGPQFIFQYYEKEERGRGNFPDRFSARQFPNYSSELNVNALLLGDSALYLCASSFTRESDTQYFGPGTRLTVL.